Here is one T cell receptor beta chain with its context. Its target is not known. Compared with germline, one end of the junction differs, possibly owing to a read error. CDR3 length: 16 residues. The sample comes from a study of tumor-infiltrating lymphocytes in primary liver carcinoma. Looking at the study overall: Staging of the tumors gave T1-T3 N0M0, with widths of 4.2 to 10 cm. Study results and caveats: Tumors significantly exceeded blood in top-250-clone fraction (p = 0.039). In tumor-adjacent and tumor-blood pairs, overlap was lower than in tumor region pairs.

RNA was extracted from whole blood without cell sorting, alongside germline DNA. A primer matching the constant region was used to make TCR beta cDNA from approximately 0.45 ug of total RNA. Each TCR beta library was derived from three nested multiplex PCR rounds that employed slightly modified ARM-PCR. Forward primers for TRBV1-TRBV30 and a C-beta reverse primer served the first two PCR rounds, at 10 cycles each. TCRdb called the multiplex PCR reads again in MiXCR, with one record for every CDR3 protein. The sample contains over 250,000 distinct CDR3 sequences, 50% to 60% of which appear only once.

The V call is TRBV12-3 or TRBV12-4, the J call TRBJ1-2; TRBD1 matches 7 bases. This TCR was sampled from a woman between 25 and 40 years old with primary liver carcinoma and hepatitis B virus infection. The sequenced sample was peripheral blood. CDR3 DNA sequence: TGTGCCAGCAGTTCCCGACGTCGACAGGGTGGCTATGGCTACATCTTC. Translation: CASSSRRRQGGYGYIF.